This paragraph reports one T cell receptor (beta chain). This clonotype was seen repeatedly, ten times or more. Its specific antigen is unknown. Per-nucleotide qualities are absent, and no much larger clonotype sits a single base away. V lost 3 bases and J lost 0 bases; the stretch between them is 14 bases long. Sequences GTSNPN (CDR1) and SVGIG (CDR2) are obtained from the germline V gene (reference sequence). Its CDR3 holds 16 amino acids, cysteine through phenylalanine. Only the CDR3 part of the read is kept: 48 bases, read in frame from the first base. Ophthalmopathy patients had moderately to severely active disease, Clinical Activity Score of at least 3, NOSPECS grade of at least 4, and duration under 3 months. Any patient with an uncontrolled infection, another autoimmune disease, pregnancy or lactation was excluded. Diagnoses were established on the basis of clinical symptoms, serum thyroxine and TRAb, thyroid ultrasound, and orbital computed tomography. Ficoll-Paque density gradient centrifugation was used to isolate PBMCs from 9.5 to 10 ml of fresh peripheral blood. Trizol reagent was used to extract total RNA, and RNA quality was then checked on an Agilent 2100 Bioanalyzer.

The data stem from a study of T cells in Graves' hyperthyroidism and ophthalmopathy (dated by TCRdb to between 2017 and 2020). Broadly, across the study: Peripheral blood was sampled at the time of initial diagnosis, prior to any treatment. The study also compared thyroid tissue and blood T-cell repertoires from more than five Graves' hyperthyroidism patients. Whether ophthalmopathy could be predicted prospectively was tested in an independent validation cohort made up of 18 to 20 hyperthyroidism patients plus 17 patients who later progressed to ophthalmopathy. TCR V-J signatures able to tell the groups apart were searched for in a discovery cohort of more than 90 patients, of whom more than 40 had Graves' ophthalmopathy and more than 55 had stable Graves' hyperthyroidism. The paper describes TCR Vbeta CDR3 sequencing of 135 peripheral blood samples, made up of 43 ophthalmopathy patients, roughly 75 hyperthyroidism patients and roughly 17 progressor patients. Once sampling was done, hyperthyroidism patients were given methimazole at a starting dose of 30 mg daily, whereas ophthalmopathy patients were given high-dose intravenous methylprednisolone. The 100 or so discovery patients were randomly split 7:3 into training and test sets.

TCR beta CDR3 regions were amplified from RNA transcripts. A first-round RT-PCR of the TCR CDR3 used the HTBI primer set with the Qiagen OneStep RT-PCR kit. Libraries were constructed in a second round of multiplex PCR, after which size selection and purification were carried out. Sequencing of the libraries was done on an Illumina HiSeq2000 using paired-end 100 bp reads. As for the original processing: SOAPnuke was used to process the raw data, with reads discarded if the reads contained adapters or uncalled bases, had a mean Phred below 15, or lacked an exact constant-primer or identifier match. COPE v1.2.5 was used to merge high-quality paired reads, and clonotypes were defined as unique nucleotide sequences. Clonotypes were aligned to IMGT TRBV, TRBD and TRBJ reference segments using MiTCR v1.1. The analysis included only V-J combinations with a frequency above 0.0001, which together covered more than 99% of the repertoires. A TCS score was defined as the ratio of F50 (clonal expansion) to E x V (chaos), with BLOSUM62-based TCRdist applied between CDR3 peptides within each V-J. Welch's t-statistics and random forest reduced roughly 540 V-J features to fewer than 15, which were used in a naive Bayes classifier (R e1071). The public reads were quality trimmed at Q25 with fastp and then assembled into clones with MiXCR by TCRdb, keeping productive beta chains. For every CDR3 protein sequence, its rows merge into one entry that carries the most common genes and DNA. The V and J calls were not made by the authors but by TCRdb's processing. Across this sample there are 700,000 or so distinct CDR3 sequences, with about 14% seen only once. The top ten constitute under 15% of the sample.

What the authors observed across the whole study: Most expanded thyroid clonotypes (frequency above 0.001) were also detected in blood, a finding suggesting that blood repertoires may reflect thyroid immune responses. No statistical method was used to set the sample size in advance, and investigators knew the group allocation. In validation, the model predicted progression to ophthalmopathy a median of about 6 months before onset, with approximately 68% sensitivity and 72.22% specificity. Ophthalmopathy was separated from stable hyperthyroidism by a 13 V-J signature model, with approximately 89% sensitivity and approximately 81% specificity obtained in cross-validation and 80%/75% obtained in testing.

This chain joins TRBV30 to TRBJ1-4; the D gene is possibly TRBD1, with 5 bases matching. The sequencing input was blood. This TCR was sampled from a woman aged 45-60 years with Graves' ophthalmopathy. CDR3 protein: CAWSGGGKATNEKLFF. The sequence in DNA is TGTGCCTGGAGCGGCGGGGGGAAGGCAACTAATGAAAAACTGTTTTTT.